This T cell receptor beta chain was retrieved from a study of T cells after yellow fever vaccination. Study at large: The authors prepared low-cell-number fractions using SMART-Seq v4 Ultra Low Input. Study outcomes and limitations: It was the secondary response that reached its peak faster, day 5 versus 15, but it was weaker. Re-detected after boosting: most primary clones, 96% of CD4 and 88% of CD8.

The CDR3 is 14 amino acids. V shed 6 bases, J shed 3 bases, and the junction held 5 bases outside the gene matches. This clonotype was seen a few times. Its antigen is undetermined. A universal primer site and UMIs were added as TCR cDNA was made by 5'RACE template switching. A single record per CDR3 protein comes from TCRdb applying MiXCR to the 5' RACE reads. The repertoire holds 340,000 or so distinct CDR3 sequences, with approximately 12% as singletons. The source was CD4+ T cells sorted from PBMCs, collected 15 days after the yellow fever booster vaccination. The receptor's source is a man younger than 35 who received the YFV17D yellow fever vaccine. The chain carries TRBV12-3 or TRBV12-4 and TRBJ2-1, with TRBD1 matching over 7 bases. CDR3 loop: CASSPTGVYNEQFF. The CDR3 region has the DNA TGTGCCAGCAGCCCCACAGGGGTCTACAATGAGCAGTTCTTC.